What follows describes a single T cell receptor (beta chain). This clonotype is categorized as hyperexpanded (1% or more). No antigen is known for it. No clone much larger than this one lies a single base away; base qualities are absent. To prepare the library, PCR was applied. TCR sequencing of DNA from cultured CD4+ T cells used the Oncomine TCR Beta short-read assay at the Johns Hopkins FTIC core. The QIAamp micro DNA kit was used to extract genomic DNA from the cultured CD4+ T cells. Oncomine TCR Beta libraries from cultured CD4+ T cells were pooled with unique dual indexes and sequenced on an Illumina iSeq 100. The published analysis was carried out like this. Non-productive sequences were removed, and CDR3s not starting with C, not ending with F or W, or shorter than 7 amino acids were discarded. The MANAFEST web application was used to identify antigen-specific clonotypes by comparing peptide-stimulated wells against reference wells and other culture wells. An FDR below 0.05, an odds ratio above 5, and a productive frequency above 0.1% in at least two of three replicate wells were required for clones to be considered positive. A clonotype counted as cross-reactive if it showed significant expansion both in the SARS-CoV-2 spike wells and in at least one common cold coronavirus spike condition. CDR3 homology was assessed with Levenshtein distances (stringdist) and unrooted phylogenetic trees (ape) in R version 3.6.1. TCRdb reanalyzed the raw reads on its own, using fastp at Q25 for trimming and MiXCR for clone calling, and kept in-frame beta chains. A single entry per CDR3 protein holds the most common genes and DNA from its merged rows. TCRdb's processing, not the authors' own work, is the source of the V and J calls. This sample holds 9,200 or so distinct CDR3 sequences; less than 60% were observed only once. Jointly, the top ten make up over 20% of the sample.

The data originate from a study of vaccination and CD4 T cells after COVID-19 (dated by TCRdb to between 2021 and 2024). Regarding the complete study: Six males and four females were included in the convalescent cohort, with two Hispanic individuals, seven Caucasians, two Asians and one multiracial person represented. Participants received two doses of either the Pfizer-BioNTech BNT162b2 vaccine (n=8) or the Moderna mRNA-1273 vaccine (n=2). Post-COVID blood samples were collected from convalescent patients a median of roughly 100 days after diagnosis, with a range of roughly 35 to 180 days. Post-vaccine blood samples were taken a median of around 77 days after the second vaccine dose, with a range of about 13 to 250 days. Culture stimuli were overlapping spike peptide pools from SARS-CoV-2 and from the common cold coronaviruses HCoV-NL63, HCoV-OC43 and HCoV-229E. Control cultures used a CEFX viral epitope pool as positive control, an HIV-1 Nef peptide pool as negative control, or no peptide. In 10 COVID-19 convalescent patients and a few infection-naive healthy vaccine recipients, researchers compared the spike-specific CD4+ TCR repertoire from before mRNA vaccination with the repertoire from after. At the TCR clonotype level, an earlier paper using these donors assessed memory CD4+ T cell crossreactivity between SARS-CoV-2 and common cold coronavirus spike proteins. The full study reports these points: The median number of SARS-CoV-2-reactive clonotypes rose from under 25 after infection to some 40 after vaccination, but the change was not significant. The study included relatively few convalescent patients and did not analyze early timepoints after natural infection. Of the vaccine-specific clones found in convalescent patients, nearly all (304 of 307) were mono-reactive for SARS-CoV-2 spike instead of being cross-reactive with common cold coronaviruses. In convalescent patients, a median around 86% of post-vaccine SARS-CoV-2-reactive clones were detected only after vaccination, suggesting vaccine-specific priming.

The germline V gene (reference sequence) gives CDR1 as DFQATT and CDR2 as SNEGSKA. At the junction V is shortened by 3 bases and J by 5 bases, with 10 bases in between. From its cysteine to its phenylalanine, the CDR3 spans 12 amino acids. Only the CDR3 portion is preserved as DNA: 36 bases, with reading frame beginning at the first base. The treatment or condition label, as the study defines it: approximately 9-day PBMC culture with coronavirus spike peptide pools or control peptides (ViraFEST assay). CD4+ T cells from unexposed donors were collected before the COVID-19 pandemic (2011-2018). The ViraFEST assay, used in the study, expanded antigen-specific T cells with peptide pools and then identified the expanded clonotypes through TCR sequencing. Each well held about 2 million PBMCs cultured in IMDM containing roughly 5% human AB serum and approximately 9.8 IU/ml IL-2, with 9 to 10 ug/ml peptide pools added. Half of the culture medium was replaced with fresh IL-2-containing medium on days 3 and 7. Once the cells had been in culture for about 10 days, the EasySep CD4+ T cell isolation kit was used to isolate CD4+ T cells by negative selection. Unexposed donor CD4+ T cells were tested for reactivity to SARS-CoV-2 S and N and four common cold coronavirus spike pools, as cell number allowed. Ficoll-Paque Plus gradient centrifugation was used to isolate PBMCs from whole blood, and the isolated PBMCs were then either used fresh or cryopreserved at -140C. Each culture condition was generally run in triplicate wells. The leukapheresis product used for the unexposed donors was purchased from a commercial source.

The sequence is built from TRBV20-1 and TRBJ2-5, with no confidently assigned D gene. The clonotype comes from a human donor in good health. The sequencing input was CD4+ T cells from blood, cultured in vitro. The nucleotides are TGCAGTGCTAGGCCAATCGCCGAGACCCAGTACTTC. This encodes CSARPIAETQYF.